This TCR beta chain was recorded in a study of CD4 and CD8 cells across lung adenocarcinoma regions. This clonotype was seen ten or more times. The junction had 4 bases not matched to a gene; V was cut back by 6 bases and J by 4 bases. CDR1 and CDR2 (germline): MNHNS, SASEGT. The CDR3 sequence is 13 residues long. Localized lung adenocarcinoma, a non-small cell lung cancer, affected the donors. From the PCR reads, TCRdb called clonotypes with MiXCR, one entry per CDR3 protein. Of roughly 13,000 distinct CDR3 sequences listed, roughly 56% were seen once; the top ten hold under 40%. The chain couples TRBV6-1 to TRBJ1-2, with 8 bases fitting TRBD1. This TCR came from a female donor with lung adenocarcinoma. The CD4 and CD8 labels of this study may be unreliable. The sequenced sample consisted of CD8+ T cells from the margin of a lung tumor. The CDR3 nucleotides are TGTGCCAGCAGGCCCGGGACAGGCTATGGCTACACCTTC. It specifies CASRPGTGYGYTF.